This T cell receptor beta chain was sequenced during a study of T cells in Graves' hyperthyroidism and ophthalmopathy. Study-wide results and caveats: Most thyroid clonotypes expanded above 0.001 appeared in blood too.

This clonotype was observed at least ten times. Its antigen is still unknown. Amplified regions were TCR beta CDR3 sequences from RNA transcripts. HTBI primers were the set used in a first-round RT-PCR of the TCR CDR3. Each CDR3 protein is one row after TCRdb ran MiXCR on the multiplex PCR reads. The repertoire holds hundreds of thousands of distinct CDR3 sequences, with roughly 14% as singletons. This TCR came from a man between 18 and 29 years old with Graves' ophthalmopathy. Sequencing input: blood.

This chain's CDR3 is CASSQNPGANVLTF. The CDR3 bases are TGTGCCAGCAGCCAAAATCCTGGGGCCAACGTCCTGACTTTC. The chain combines TRBV3-1 with TRBJ2-6, with D uncertain. The CDR3 spans 14 residues. Deletions cut 2 bases from V and 2 bases from J, with 4 bases between. Germline V lookup: CDR1 LGHDT, CDR2 YNNKEL (reference sequence).